Listed below are T cell receptor beta chains from one sample, sequenced in a study of cytomegalovirus exposure and HLA in healthy donors. Generated by immunoSEQ multiplex PCR, the TCRdb table keeps only in-frame clones and is missing some. This sample has under 80,000 clones, with roughly 94% found just once. Sequencing was done on a sample of PBMCs. These receptors were obtained from a woman aged 18-29 years in good health and CMV-seropositive. Both conserved end residues are part of each CDR3. The D gene is left open where the match is weak. Expanded clones get a size class; other rows say once, few or many, or leave the size out.

abundance	v_gene	j_gene	d_gene	CDR3aa	CDR3nt
-	TRBV7-2	TRBJ2-7	-	CASSRVALPYEQYF	TGTGCCAGCAGCCGGGTCGCCCTCCCCTACGAGCAGTACTTC
-	TRBV23-1	TRBJ1-5	TRBD1	CASTPPPGQGFWSNQPQHF	TGCGCCAGCACCCCCCCGCCGGGACAGGGGTTTTGGAGCAATCAGCCCCAGCATTTT
-	TRBV7-9	TRBJ1-3	-	CASRPIQGGFGNTIYF	TGTGCCAGCAGACCAATACAGGGTGGCTTCGGAAACACCATATATTTT
-	TRBV5-1	TRBJ2-5	TRBD2	CASSLGSSTSGGASETQYF	TGCGCCAGCAGCTTGGGATCATCGACTAGCGGGGGGGCTTCAGAGACCCAGTACTTC
-	TRBV19	TRBJ1-4	-	CASTPSVAETNEKLFF	TGTGCCAGTACCCCTAGCGTGGCGGAAACTAATGAAAAACTGTTTTTT
-	TRBV7-6	TRBJ2-7	-	CASSLGQGDGYEQYF	TGTGCCAGCAGCTTAGGTCAGGGTGATGGCTACGAGCAGTACTTC
-	TRBV6-5	TRBJ2-5	-	CASTPGFAHQETQYF	TGTGCCAGCACCCCCGGGTTCGCGCACCAAGAGACCCAGTACTTC
-	TRBV5-1	TRBJ2-1	TRBD2	CASSLNFGTNFSNEQFF	TGCGCCAGCAGCCTTAATTTCGGGACTAATTTTTCCAATGAGCAGTTCTTC
-	TRBV5-1	TRBJ1-1	-	CASSLDSLNTEAFF	TGCGCCAGCAGCTTGGACAGTCTGAACACTGAAGCTTTCTTT
-	TRBV25-1	TRBJ1-4	-	CASSGLRNEKLFF	TGTGCCAGCAGTGGACTTCGAAATGAAAAACTGTTTTTT
-	TRBV29-1	TRBJ2-5	TRBD1	CSVPRGTGGMETQYF	TGCAGCGTCCCGAGGGGGACAGGGGGCATGGAGACCCAGTACTTC
-	TRBV7-2	TRBJ1-3	TRBD1	CASSWDRDSGNTIYF	TGTGCCAGCAGCTGGGACAGGGACTCTGGAAACACCATATATTTT
-	TRBV11-3	TRBJ2-4	TRBD1	CASSSYQTGGGDIQYF	TGTGCCAGCAGCTCATACCAGACAGGGGGCGGAGACATTCAGTACTTC
-	TRBV10-3	TRBJ2-7	TRBD1	CAIGQGALYEQYF	TGTGCCATCGGACAGGGGGCTCTCTACGAGCAGTACTTC
-	TRBV29-1	TRBJ2-1	-	CSVLVPGASFEQFF	TGCAGCGTTCTCGTTCCGGGAGCGTCCTTTGAGCAGTTCTTC
-	TRBV6-5	TRBJ1-2	TRBD1	CASRPTPTGNYGYTF	TGTGCCAGCAGACCCACACCGACAGGGAACTATGGCTACACCTTC
-	TRBV5-1	TRBJ2-4	-	CASSWRGGAAEKNIQYF	TGCGCCAGCAGCTGGAGAGGAGGGGCTGCGGAGAAAAACATTCAGTACTTC
-	TRBV11-3	TRBJ2-1	-	CASSIHPRGEQFF	TGTGCCAGCAGCATCCATCCCCGCGGTGAGCAGTTCTTC
once	TRBV18	TRBJ2-7	TRBD1	CASSVTGDSYEQYF	TGTGCCAGCTCAGTGACAGGGGATTCCTACGAGCAGTACTTC
-	TRBV30	TRBJ1-1	-	CAWSGTGSEAFF	TGTGCCTGGAGTGGAACTGGTTCTGAAGCTTTCTTT
-	TRBV28	TRBJ1-5	-	CASSLGGQPQHF	TGTGCCAGCAGTTTGGGGGGACAGCCCCAGCATTTT
once	TRBV15	TRBJ2-1	TRBD2	CATSVRLSGRALNEQFF	TGTGCCACCAGCGTCCGACTTAGCGGGAGGGCCCTAAATGAGCAGTTCTTC
-	TRBV9	TRBJ1-4	TRBD1	CASSVDRGDREDEKLFF	TGTGCCAGCAGCGTAGATAGAGGGGACAGGGAGGATGAAAAACTGTTTTTT
-	TRBV7-3	TRBJ1-2	TRBD1	CASSLNPGQGWYGYTF	TGTGCCAGCAGCTTGAACCCAGGACAGGGGTGGTATGGCTACACCTTC
-	TRBV30	TRBJ2-7	-	CAWSNTGYGGGEQYF	TGTGCCTGGAGTAACACGGGTTATGGGGGAGGCGAGCAGTACTTC
-	TRBV28	TRBJ2-7	TRBD1	CASSSRTGTAYEQYF	TGTGCCAGCAGTTCCCGAACCGGGACAGCCTACGAGCAGTACTTC
-	TRBV6-5	TRBJ1-5	-	CASSYRGNQPQHF	TGTGCCAGCAGTTACAGGGGAAATCAGCCCCAGCATTTT
-	TRBV15	TRBJ1-1	-	CATSSPSIAAEPFF	TGTGCCACCAGCAGTCCCTCGATAGCGGCGGAACCTTTCTTT
-	TRBV15	TRBJ2-3	TRBD2	CATSRGASGYSTDTQYF	TGTGCCACCAGCCGGGGGGCTAGCGGGTATAGCACAGATACGCAGTATTTT
-	TRBV30	TRBJ2-2	TRBD2	CAWSVAGGSGELFF	TGTGCCTGGAGTGTAGCGGGAGGGTCCGGGGAGCTGTTTTTT
-	TRBV11-1	TRBJ2-7	TRBD1	CASSPPGQPYEQYF	TGTGCCAGCAGCCCTCCGGGACAGCCCTACGAGCAGTACTTC